These T cell receptor beta chains were read from a single sample in a study of vaccination effects on CD4 cells after COVID-19. No antigen is known for these receptors. Sequencing used immunoSEQ multiplex PCR; TCRdb keeps in-frame clones, though not all of them. The profile covers about 74,000 clones, with over 60% appearing a single time and roughly 1.9% taken by the ten largest. The material sequenced was CD4+ T cells from PBMCs cultured without peptide, taken before COVID-19 vaccination. These receptors originate from a human donor who received a COVID-19 vaccine. Each CDR3 is given with its conserved first and last residue. A D gene is named only where the DNA matches it firmly. Only some rows state a clone size, as once, few, many or a class for expanded clones.

D: TRBD2
size: -
J: TRBJ2-5
V: TRBV5-1
CDR3: CASSFGSGNQETQYF
DNA: TGCGCCAGCAGCTTCGGTAGCGGGAATCAAGAGACCCAGTACTTC

D: -
size: few
J: TRBJ1-2
V: TRBV4-1
CDR3: CASSQPLTDSYTF
DNA: TGCGCCAGCAGCCAACCCTTGACAGATAGCTACACCTTC

D: -
size: few
J: TRBJ1-6
V: TRBV12-3/TRBV12-4
CDR3: CASSFDLNSPLHF
DNA: TGTGCCAGCAGTTTCGACCTTAATTCACCCCTCCACTTT

D: -
size: few
J: TRBJ1-3
V: TRBV5-1
CDR3: CASSLTGAAGNTIYF
DNA: TGCGCCAGCAGCTTGACGGGGGCTGCTGGAAACACCATATATTTT

D: -
size: few
J: TRBJ1-5
V: TRBV6-2/TRBV6-3
CDR3: CASSYSGGNNQPQHF
DNA: TGTGCCAGCAGTTACTCGGGGGGGAACAATCAGCCCCAGCATTTT

D: -
size: -
J: TRBJ2-1
V: TRBV29-1
CDR3: CSARQSSYNEQFF
DNA: TGCAGCGCCCGACAGAGCTCCTACAATGAGCAGTTCTTC

D: TRBD1
size: -
J: TRBJ1-6
V: TRBV5-6
CDR3: CASSQGQGASPLHF
DNA: TGTGCCAGCAGCCAGGGACAGGGAGCTTCACCCCTCCACTTT

D: -
size: -
J: TRBJ1-1
V: TRBV5-1
CDR3: CASSLGQGSEAFF
DNA: TGCGCCAGCAGCTTGGGGCAGGGGTCTGAAGCTTTCTTT

D: -
size: -
J: TRBJ1-2
V: TRBV6-5
CDR3: CASWNYGYTF
DNA: TGTGCCAGCTGGAACTATGGCTACACCTTC

D: -
size: -
J: TRBJ1-3
V: TRBV6-5
CDR3: CASSVVFGSGNTIYF
DNA: TGTGCCAGCAGCGTCGTGTTTGGCTCTGGAAACACCATATATTTT

D: -
size: -
J: TRBJ2-2
V: TRBV18
CDR3: CASSLGQLETTGELFF
DNA: TGTGCCAGCTCCCTCGGACAGTTGGAGACCACCGGGGAGCTGTTTTTT

D: -
size: -
J: TRBJ1-4
V: TRBV5-1
CDR3: CASSEGLPGEKLFF
DNA: TGCGCCAGCAGCGAAGGGTTACCTGGGGAAAAACTGTTTTTT

D: -
size: -
J: TRBJ2-3
V: TRBV21-1
CDR3: CASSKVKAIGGAADTQYF
DNA: TGTGCCAGCAGCAAAGTGAAGGCTATCGGGGGGGCCGCAGATACGCAGTATTTT

D: TRBD1
size: once
J: TRBJ2-1
V: TRBV5-6
CDR3: CASSLEARDRVYNEQFF
DNA: TGTGCCAGCAGCTTGGAAGCGAGGGACAGGGTCTACAATGAGCAGTTCTTC

D: -
size: -
J: TRBJ1-2
V: TRBV5-1
CDR3: CASSLDQGRYGYTF
DNA: TGCGCCAGCAGCTTGGACCAGGGACGGTATGGCTACACCTTC

D: -
size: -
J: TRBJ1-1
V: TRBV7-3
CDR3: CASSRDRNTEAFF
DNA: TGTGCCAGCAGCCGTGACAGGAACACTGAAGCTTTCTTT

D: -
size: -
J: TRBJ2-6
V: TRBV4-3
CDR3: CASSQERAGANVLTF
DNA: TGCGCCAGCAGCCAAGAGAGGGCTGGGGCCAACGTCCTGACTTTC

D: TRBD2
size: -
J: TRBJ2-5
V: TRBV7-3
CDR3: CASSRGTSGGPQETQYF
DNA: TGTGCCAGCAGCCGAGGGACTAGCGGGGGCCCTCAAGAGACCCAGTACTTC